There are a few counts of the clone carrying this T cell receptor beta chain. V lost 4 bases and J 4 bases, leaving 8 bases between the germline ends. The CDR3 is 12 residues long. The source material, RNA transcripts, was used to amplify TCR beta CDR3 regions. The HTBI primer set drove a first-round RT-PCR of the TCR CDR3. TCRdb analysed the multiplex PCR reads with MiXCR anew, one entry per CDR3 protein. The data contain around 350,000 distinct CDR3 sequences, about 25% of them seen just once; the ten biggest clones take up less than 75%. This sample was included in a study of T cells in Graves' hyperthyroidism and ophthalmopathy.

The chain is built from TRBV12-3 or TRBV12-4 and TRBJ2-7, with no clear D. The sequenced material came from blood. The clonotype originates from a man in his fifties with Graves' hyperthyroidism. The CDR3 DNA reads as TGTGCCAGCAGTTATCCACAGTACGAGCAGTACTTC. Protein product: CASSYPQYEQYF.